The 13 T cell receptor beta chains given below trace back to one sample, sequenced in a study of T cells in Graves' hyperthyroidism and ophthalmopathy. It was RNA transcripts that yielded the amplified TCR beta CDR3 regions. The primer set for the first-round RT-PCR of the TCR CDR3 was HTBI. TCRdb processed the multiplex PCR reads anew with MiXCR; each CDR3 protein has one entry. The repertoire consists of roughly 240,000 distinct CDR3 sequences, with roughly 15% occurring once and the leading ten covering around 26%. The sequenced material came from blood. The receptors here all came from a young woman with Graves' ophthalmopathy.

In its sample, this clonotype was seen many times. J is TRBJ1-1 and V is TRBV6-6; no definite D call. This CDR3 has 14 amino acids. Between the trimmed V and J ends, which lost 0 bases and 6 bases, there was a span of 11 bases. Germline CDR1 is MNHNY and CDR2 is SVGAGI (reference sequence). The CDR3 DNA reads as TGTGCCAGCAGTTACTCGTTGGAAAGGGCTGAAGCTTTCTTT. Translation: CASSYSLERAEAFF.

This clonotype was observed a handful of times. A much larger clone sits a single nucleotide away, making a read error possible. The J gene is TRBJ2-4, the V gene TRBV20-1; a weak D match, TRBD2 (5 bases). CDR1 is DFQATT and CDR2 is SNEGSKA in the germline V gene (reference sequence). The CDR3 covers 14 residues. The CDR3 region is CSTSSGEAKNIQYF. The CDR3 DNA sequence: TGCAGTACTAGTAGTGGGGAAGCCAAAAACATTCAGTACTTC.

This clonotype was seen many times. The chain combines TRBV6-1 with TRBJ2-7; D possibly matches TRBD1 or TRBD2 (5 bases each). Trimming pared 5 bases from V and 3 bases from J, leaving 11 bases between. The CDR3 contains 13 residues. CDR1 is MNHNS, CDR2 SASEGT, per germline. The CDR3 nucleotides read TGTGCCAGCAGTCGGGACCCGAACTACGAGCAGTACTTC. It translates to CASSRDPNYEQYF.

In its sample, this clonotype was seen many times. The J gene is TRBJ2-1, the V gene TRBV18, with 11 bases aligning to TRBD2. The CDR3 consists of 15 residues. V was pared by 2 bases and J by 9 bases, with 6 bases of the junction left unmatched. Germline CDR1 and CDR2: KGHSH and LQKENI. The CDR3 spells CASSPTASGRIEQFF. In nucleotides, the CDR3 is TGTGCCAGCTCACCAACCGCTAGCGGGAGGATTGAGCAGTTCTTC.

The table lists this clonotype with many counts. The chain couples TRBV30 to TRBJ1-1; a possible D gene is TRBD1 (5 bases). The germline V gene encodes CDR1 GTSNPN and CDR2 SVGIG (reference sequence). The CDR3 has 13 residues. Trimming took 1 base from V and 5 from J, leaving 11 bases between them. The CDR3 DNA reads TGTGCCTGGAGTGAAGCAGGGAGAACTGAAGCTTTCTTT. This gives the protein CAWSEAGRTEAFF.

For the CDR3, the DNA is TGTGCCAGCAGCCCAAGCCTCGGGACAGGGGGCTATGGCTACACCTTC. This codes for CASSPSLGTGGYGYTF. V and J are TRBV7-2 and TRBJ1-2, with TRBD1 matching 11 bases. CDR1 and CDR2 (germline): SGHTA, FQGNSA. CDR3 size: 16 residues. The ends lost 5 bases at V and 4 bases at J; junction bases unmatched: 9.

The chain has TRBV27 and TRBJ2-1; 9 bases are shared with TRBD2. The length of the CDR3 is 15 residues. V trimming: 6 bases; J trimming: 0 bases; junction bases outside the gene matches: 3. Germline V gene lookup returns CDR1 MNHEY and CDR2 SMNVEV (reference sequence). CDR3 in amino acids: CASRRTSASYNEQFF. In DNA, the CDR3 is TGTGCCAGCAGACGGACTAGCGCCTCCTACAATGAGCAGTTCTTC.

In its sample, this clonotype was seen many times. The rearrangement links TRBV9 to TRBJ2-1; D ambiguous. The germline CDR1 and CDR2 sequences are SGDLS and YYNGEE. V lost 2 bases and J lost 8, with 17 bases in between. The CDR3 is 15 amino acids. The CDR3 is CASSVMPSRPHEQFF. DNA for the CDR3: TGTGCCAGCAGCGTTATGCCGTCTCGTCCCCATGAGCAGTTCTTC.

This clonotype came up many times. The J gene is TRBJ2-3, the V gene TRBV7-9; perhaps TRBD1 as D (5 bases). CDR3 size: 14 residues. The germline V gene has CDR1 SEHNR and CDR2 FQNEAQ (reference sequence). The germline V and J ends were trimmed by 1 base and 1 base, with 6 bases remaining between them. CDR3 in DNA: TGTGCCAGCAGCTTAGAGGGGCGCACAGATACGCAGTATTTT. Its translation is CASSLEGRTDTQYF. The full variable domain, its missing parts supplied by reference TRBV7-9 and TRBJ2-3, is DTGVSQNPRHKITKRGQNVTFRCDPISEHNRLYWYRQTLGQGPEFLTYFQNEAQLEKSRLLSDRFSAERPKGSFSTLEIQRTEQGDSAMYLCASSLEGRTDTQYFGPGTRLTVL.

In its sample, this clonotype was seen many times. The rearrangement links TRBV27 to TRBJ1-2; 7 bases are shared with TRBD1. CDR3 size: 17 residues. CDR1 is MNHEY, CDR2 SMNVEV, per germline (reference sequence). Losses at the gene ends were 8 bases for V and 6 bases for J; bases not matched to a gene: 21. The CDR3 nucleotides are TGTGCCAGCGGCCCCGGGAGGAGGGACAGTCGTTCTCATGGCTACACCTTC. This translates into CASGPGRRDSRSHGYTF.

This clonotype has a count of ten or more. The CDR3 DNA reads as TGTGCCATCACCCCGTTCGGCAATACCTACGAGCAGTACTTC. It translates to CAITPFGNTYEQYF. This sequence joins TRBV10-3 and TRBJ2-7; D not certain. CDR1 is ENHRY and CDR2 is SYGVKD in the germline V gene. This CDR3 comprises 14 residues. Trimming took 7 bases from V and 2 from J, leaving 15 bases between them.

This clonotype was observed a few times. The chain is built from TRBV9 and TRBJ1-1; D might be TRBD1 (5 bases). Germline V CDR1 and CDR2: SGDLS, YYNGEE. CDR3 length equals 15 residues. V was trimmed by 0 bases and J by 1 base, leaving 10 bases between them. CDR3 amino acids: CASSVDGRENTEAFF. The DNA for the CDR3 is TGTGCCAGCAGCGTAGATGGCAGGGAGAACACTGAAGCTTTCTTT.

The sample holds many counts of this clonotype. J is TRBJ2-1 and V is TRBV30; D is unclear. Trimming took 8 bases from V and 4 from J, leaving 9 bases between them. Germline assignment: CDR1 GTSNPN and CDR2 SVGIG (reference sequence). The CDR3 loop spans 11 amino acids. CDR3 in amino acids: CASSSYNEQFF. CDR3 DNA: TGTGCCAGCAGCTCTTACAATGAGCAGTTCTTC.